This T cell receptor (beta chain) was sequenced in a study of vaccination and CD4 T cells after COVID-19. About the research overall: Convalescent cases consisted of six males and four females, of whom two were Hispanic. Participants received two doses of either BNT162b2 or mRNA-1273 vaccine. Cells were stimulated with overlapping spike peptide pools from SARS-CoV-2, HCoV-NL63, HCoV-OC43 and HCoV-229E.

The study sequenced cultured CD4+ T cell DNA using the Oncomine TCR Beta short-read assay. MiXCR, run by TCRdb on the PCR reads, gives a single entry per CDR3 protein. The profile shows roughly 15,000 distinct CDR3 sequences, 51% of them singletons. As to treatment: roughly 10-day PBMC culture with coronavirus spike peptide pools or control peptides (ViraFEST assay). Concerning this clonotype: Its antigen is undetermined.

Study conclusions and caveats: Spike mono-reactive clones accounted for 304 of the 307 vaccine-specific clones found in convalescent patients.

Trimming took 7 bases from V and 2 from J, leaving 8 bases between them. CDR3 length: 12 residues. The germline gives CDR1 SGHNT, CDR2 YYREEE (reference sequence). The receptor was derived from a human donor who had recovered from COVID-19. Source material: CD4+ T cells from blood, cultured in vitro. J is TRBJ2-3 and V is TRBV5-4; perhaps TRBD1 as D (6 bases). The CDR3 DNA sequence: TGTGCCAGCGGGGGCAACACAGATACGCAGTATTTT. It encodes CASGGNTDTQYF.